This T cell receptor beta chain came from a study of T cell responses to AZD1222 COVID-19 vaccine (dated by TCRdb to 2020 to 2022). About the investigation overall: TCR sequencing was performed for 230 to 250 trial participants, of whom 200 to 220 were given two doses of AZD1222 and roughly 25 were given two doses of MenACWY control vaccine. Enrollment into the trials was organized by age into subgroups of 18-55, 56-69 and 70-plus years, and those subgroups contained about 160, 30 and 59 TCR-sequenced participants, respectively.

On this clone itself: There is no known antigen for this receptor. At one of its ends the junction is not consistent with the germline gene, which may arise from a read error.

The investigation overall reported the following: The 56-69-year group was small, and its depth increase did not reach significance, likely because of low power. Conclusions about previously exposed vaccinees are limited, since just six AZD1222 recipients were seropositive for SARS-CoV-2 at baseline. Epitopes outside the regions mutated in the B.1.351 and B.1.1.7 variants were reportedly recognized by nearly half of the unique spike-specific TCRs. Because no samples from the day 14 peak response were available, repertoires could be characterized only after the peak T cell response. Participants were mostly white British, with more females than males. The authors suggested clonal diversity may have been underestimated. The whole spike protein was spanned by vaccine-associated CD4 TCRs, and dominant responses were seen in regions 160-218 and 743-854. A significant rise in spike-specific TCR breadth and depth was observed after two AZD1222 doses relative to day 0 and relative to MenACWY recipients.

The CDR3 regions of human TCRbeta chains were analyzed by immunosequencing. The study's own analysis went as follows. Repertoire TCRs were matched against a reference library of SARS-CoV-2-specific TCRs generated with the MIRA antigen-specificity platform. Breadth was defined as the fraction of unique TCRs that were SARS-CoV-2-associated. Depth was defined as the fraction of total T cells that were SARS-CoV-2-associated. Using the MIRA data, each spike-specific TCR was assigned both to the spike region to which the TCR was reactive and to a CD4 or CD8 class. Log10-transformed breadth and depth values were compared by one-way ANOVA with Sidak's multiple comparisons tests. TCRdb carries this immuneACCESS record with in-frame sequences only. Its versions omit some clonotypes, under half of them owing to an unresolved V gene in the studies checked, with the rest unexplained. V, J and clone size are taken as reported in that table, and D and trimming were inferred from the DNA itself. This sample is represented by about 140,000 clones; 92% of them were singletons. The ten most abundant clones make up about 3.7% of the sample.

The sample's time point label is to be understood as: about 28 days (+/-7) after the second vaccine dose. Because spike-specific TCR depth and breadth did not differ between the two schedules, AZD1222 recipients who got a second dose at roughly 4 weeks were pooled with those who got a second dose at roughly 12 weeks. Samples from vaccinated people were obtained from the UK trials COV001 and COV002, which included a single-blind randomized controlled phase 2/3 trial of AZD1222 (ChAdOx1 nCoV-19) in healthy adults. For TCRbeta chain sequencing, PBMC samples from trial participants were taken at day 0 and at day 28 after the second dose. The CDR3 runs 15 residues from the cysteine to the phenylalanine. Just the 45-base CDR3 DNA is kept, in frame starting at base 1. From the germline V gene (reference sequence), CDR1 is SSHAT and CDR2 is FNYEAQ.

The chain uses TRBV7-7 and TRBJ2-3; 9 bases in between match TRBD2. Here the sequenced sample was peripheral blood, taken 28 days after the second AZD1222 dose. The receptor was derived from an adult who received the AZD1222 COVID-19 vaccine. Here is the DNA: TGTGCTAGCAGCTTCGGACTAGCGACCACAGATACGCAGTATTTT. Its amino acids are CASSFGLATTDTQYF.